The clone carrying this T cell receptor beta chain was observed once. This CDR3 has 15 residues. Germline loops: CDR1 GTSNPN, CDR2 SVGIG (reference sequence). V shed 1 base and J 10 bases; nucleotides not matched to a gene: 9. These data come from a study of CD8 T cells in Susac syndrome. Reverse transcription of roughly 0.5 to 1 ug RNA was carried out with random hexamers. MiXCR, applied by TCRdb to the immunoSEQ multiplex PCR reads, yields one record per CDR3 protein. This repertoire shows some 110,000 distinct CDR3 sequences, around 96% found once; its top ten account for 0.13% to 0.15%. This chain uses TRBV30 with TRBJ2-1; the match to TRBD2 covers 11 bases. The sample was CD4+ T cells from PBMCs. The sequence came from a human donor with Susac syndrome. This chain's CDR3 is CAWSAGTSGSHEQFF. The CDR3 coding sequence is TGTGCCTGGAGTGCGGGGACTAGCGGTTCTCACGAGCAGTTCTTC.